Described below is a single T cell receptor (beta chain) sequence and its context. Trimming shortened V by 3 bases and J by 5 bases, and 10 bases separated the two germline ends. Germline V CDR1 and CDR2: SGHAT, FQDESV (reference sequence). The CDR3 has 14 amino acids. The data belong to a study of shared clonotypes between healthy human individuals. Profiled with immunoSEQ multiplex PCR; TCRdb holds only in-frame clones, not every one. The sample has about 990,000 clones, 75% to 80% seen once; the top ten hold roughly 0.55%. Sequencing was done on a sample of memory CD4+ T cells from PBMCs. Noted subset: CD45RA-negative fraction. This sequence joins TRBV11-1 and TRBJ2-2; D gene ambiguous. This clonotype was sampled from a man between 18 and 29 years old in good health. Some clones in this sample may be carry-over from other donors' samples. In DNA form, the CDR3 reads TGTGCCAGCAGCTTTACTCGAGGAACCGGGGAGCTGTTTTTT. This encodes CASSFTRGTGELFF.